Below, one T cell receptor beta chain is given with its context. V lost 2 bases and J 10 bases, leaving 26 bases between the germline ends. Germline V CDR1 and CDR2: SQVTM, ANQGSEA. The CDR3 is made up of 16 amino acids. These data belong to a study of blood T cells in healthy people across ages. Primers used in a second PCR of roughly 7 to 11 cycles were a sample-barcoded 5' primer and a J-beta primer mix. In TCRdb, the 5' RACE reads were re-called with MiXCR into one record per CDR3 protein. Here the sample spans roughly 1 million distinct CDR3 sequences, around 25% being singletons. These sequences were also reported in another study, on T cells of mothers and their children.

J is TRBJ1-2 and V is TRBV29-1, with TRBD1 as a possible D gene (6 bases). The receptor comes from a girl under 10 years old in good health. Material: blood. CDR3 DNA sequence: TGCAGCGTTGAATACAGGGTTAAGGTCCCGGGTGGTATCTACACCTTC. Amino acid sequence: CSVEYRVKVPGGIYTF.